One and the same sample provided the 25 T cell receptor beta chains below, sequenced in a study of cytomegalovirus exposure and HLA in healthy donors. TCRdb's copy holds only in-frame clones and misses some; the assay was immunoSEQ multiplex PCR. The sample has more than 300,000 clones; roughly 90% are singletons. Sequenced input: PBMCs. The receptors stem from a woman younger than 35 in good health and CMV-seronegative.

The chain joins TRBV4-1 to TRBJ2-3, with 8 positions matching TRBD1. The CDR3 consists of 16 residues. Germline V gene sequence: CDR1 MGHRA, CDR2 YSYEKL. V was pared by 3 bases and J by 2 bases, with 7 bases of the junction left unmatched. The CDR3 coding sequence is TGCGCCAGCAGCCAGGCTTGGGACAGGAACACAGATACGCAGTATTTT. It translates to CASSQAWDRNTDTQYF.

The chain recombines TRBV27 with TRBJ1-2; 8 positions match TRBD1. The V gene end was trimmed by 8 bases and the J gene end by 2 bases; junction bases not matched to a gene: 7. The CDR3 spans 14 residues. The germline V gene has CDR1 MNHEY and CDR2 SMNVEV (reference sequence). Written as DNA, the CDR3 is TGTGCCAGCTCGTGGGACAGGTCGAACTATGGCTACACCTTC. Encoded protein: CASSWDRSNYGYTF.

This rearrangement joins TRBV6-5 to TRBJ2-7; 8 bases map to TRBD1. The length of the CDR3 is 14 residues. Trimming at V came to 6 bases and at J to 6 bases, leaving 10 bases not matched to a gene. Germline assignment: CDR1 MNHEY and CDR2 SVGAGI. Written as DNA, the CDR3 is TGTGCCAGCAGAGACAGGGGCCCCACTGTCGAGCAGTACTTC. This sequence encodes CASRDRGPTVEQYF.

This chain joins TRBV4-3 and TRBJ2-7, with D tentatively TRBD2 (5 bases). The V and J ends lost 0 bases and 1 base respectively, with 13 bases between them. The CDR3 length is 16 residues. Germline CDR1 reads LGHNA; CDR2 reads YSLEER. The CDR3 nucleotides read TGCGCCAGCAGCCAAGATTACGAGGGTTTATCCTACGAGCAGTACTTC. The encoded protein is CASSQDYEGLSYEQYF.

Concerning this clone itself: The same CDR3 is also encoded by other DNA sequences in this sample. The chain couples TRBV9 to TRBJ2-2; 10 bases are a match to TRBD1. This CDR3 spans 15 amino acids. Germline CDR1 is SGDLS and CDR2 is YYNGEE. V was pared by 3 bases and J by 7 bases, with 6 bases of the junction left unmatched. The CDR3 is CASSDRQGAGGELFF. The CDR3 DNA reads TGTGCCAGCAGCGACCGACAGGGGGCGGGCGGGGAGCTGTTTTTT. The full variable domain, its missing parts supplied by reference TRBV9 and TRBJ2-2, is DSGVTQTPKHLITATGQRVTLRCSPRSGDLSVYWYQQSLDQGLQFLIQYYNGEERAKGNILERFSAQQFPDLHSELNLSSLELGDSALYFCASSDRQGAGGELFFGEGSRLTVL.

The genes are TRBV9 and TRBJ2-1; TRBD2 aligns across 10 bases. CDR1 is SGDLS, CDR2 YYNGEE, per germline. The J segment lost 6 bases and the V segment lost 4 bases, leaving 4 bases of the junction unmatched. The CDR3 totals 14 residues. CDR3 protein: CASSTSGMGNEQFF. For the CDR3, the DNA is TGTGCCAGCAGCACTAGCGGGATGGGCAATGAGCAGTTCTTC.

The V and J genes are TRBV5-4 and TRBJ2-5; D perhaps matches TRBD1 (6 bases). Germline assignment: CDR1 SGHNT and CDR2 YYREEE (reference sequence). V shed 1 base and J shed 0 bases, with 13 bases lying between them. The CDR3 loop spans 16 amino acids. This CDR3 reads CASSLSLQGYQETQYF. The CDR3 DNA is TGTGCCAGCAGCTTGTCGCTGCAGGGGTACCAAGAGACCCAGTACTTC.

The sample holds a few counts of this clone. The chain employs TRBV7-9 and TRBJ2-7; perhaps TRBD2 as D (6 bases). V was pared by 6 bases and J by 7 bases, with 10 bases between. The germline gives CDR1 SEHNR, CDR2 FQNEAQ (reference sequence). This CDR3 is built from 11 residues. The CDR3 DNA sequence: TGTGCCAGCAGTATCGCGGGGGAGCAGTACTTC. Protein sequence: CASSIAGEQYF.

This clone was recorded once. The V gene is TRBV18, the J gene TRBJ2-2; no reliable D call. Per germline, CDR1 KGHSH and CDR2 LQKENI. Trimming stripped 2 bases from V and 1 base from J, with 11 bases between. The CDR3 loop spans 16 amino acids. As DNA, the CDR3 is TGTGCCAGCTCACCAACCGACAAAAGGAACACCGGGGAGCTGTTTTTT. It specifies CASSPTDKRNTGELFF. The full variable domain, with the rest looked up from reference TRBV18 and TRBJ2-2, is NAGVMQNPRHLVRRRGQEARLRCSPMKGHSHVYWYRQLPEEGLKFMVYLQKENIIDESGMPKERFSAEFPKEGPSILRIQQVVRGDSAAYFCASSPTDKRNTGELFFGEGSRLTVL.

As DNA, the CDR3 is TGTGCCAGCAGCCACAGTGTCCGACAGGGAGGTCAGCCCCAGCATTTT. Translating it yields CASSHSVRQGGQPQHF. This chain links TRBV27 with TRBJ1-5, with 7 bases matching TRBD1. The germline gives CDR1 MNHEY, CDR2 SMNVEV (reference sequence). CDR3 length equals 16 residues. The ends lost 6 bases at V and 6 bases at J; junction bases unmatched: 14.

The V and J genes are TRBV19 and TRBJ2-7, with D maybe TRBD1 (6 bases). V lost 0 bases and J 4 bases, leaving 10 bases between the germline ends. The germline gives CDR1 LNHDA, CDR2 SQIVND (reference sequence). The length of the CDR3 is 14 residues. The CDR3 protein is CASSIDHQGYEQYF. The CDR3 coding sequence is TGTGCCAGTAGTATAGATCACCAGGGGTACGAGCAGTACTTC.

V usage is TRBV10-3 and J usage is TRBJ1-5; D might be TRBD1 (6 bases). The germline V and J ends were trimmed by 2 bases and 1 base, with 9 bases remaining between them. Per the germline V gene, CDR1 is ENHRY and CDR2 is SYGVKD. The CDR3 sequence is 15 residues long. This CDR3 is CAISESQGSNQPQHF. Written as DNA, the CDR3 is TGTGCCATCAGTGAGAGCCAGGGGAGCAATCAGCCCCAGCATTTT.

The rearrangement links TRBV11-1 to TRBJ1-1; 7 nucleotides match TRBD1. The junction had 7 bases not matched to a gene; V was cut back by 5 bases and J by 4 bases. Germline V gene sequence: CDR1 SGHAT, CDR2 FQDESV (reference sequence). The CDR3 extends over 14 amino acids. The CDR3 nucleotides are TGTGCCAGCAGCCCAAGGGGGCGCGTCACTGAAGCTTTCTTT. It is translated as CASSPRGRVTEAFF.

The chain recombines TRBV19 with TRBJ2-7, with TRBD1 as a possible D gene (6 bases). V was pared by 0 bases and J by 2 bases, with 17 bases between. This CDR3 spans 17 amino acids. In germline, CDR1 is LNHDA, CDR2 SQIVND (reference sequence). CDR3 DNA: TGTGCCAGTAGTATAGATCTATTGGACAGTGGAGCCTACGAGCAGTACTTC. Protein: CASSIDLLDSGAYEQYF.

The chain is built from TRBV4-1 and TRBJ1-2; the D gene is possibly TRBD1 (6 bases). Germline V gene lookup returns CDR1 MGHRA and CDR2 YSYEKL. The CDR3 runs to 13 residues. Trimming took off 5 bases at V and 9 bases at J, with 16 bases between the two ends. CDR3 loop: CASSRTGSVSYTF. In nucleotides, the CDR3 is TGCGCCAGCAGCAGAACAGGGTCCGTGAGCTACACCTTC.

The chain is built from TRBV4-1 and TRBJ1-5; the D gene is possibly TRBD1 (6 bases). Looked up from germline, CDR1 is MGHRA and CDR2 is YSYEKL. Trimming shortened V by 3 bases and J by 5 bases, and 8 bases separated the two germline ends. The CDR3 loop spans 13 amino acids. In nucleotides, the CDR3 is TGCGCCAGCAGCCAGAACAGGGATCAGCCCCAGCATTTT. Translation gives CASSQNRDQPQHF.

The gene calls are TRBV13 and TRBJ2-7, with TRBD1 matching over 7 bases. Germline CDR1 reads PRHDT; CDR2 reads FYEKMQ (reference sequence). The CDR3 contains 14 residues. The junction had 7 bases not matched to a gene; V was cut back by 5 bases and J by 3 bases. The CDR3 sequence: CASSPGTVGYEQYF. The CDR3 region has the DNA TGTGCCAGCAGCCCCGGGACAGTGGGCTACGAGCAGTACTTC.

Concerning this clone: The same CDR3 also results from other DNA sequences found in this sample. V usage is TRBV27 and J usage is TRBJ1-3; D gene unclear. The CDR3 extends over 14 amino acids. The germline V and J ends were trimmed by 2 bases and 1 base, with 6 bases remaining between them. Per the germline V gene, CDR1 is MNHEY and CDR2 is SMNVEV (reference sequence). The CDR3: CASSLRGSGNTIYF. CDR3 DNA: TGTGCCAGCAGTTTACGCGGGTCTGGAAACACCATATATTTT.

The chain joins TRBV9 to TRBJ2-1, with D unclear. Trimming pared 0 bases from V and 5 bases from J, leaving 12 bases between. CDR3 length: 15 residues. Germline-derived CDR1 and CDR2 are SGDLS and YYNGEE. The CDR3 nucleotides are TGTGCCAGCAGCGTAGCTGGCACAGACAACAATGAGCAGTTCTTC. The encoded protein is CASSVAGTDNNEQFF.

The V call is TRBV25-1, the J call TRBJ2-7, with a possible D match to TRBD1 (6 bases). The CDR3 sequence is 14 residues long. In germline, CDR1 is MGHDK, CDR2 SYGVNS. Trimming took 3 bases from V and 1 from J, leaving 10 bases between them. The CDR3, as DNA: TGTGCCAGCAGTGATCTCAGGGGATCCTACGAGCAGTACTTC. Protein: CASSDLRGSYEQYF.

This chain joins TRBV10-3 and TRBJ2-5, with D hard to call. V lost 0 bases to trimming and J lost 6 bases, with 8 bases between them. Per germline, CDR1 ENHRY and CDR2 SYGVKD. This CDR3 has 13 residues. The CDR3 bases are TGTGCCATCAGTGAGTCGGAGCGACAGACCCAGTACTTC. It encodes CAISESERQTQYF.

The chain is built from TRBV27 and TRBJ2-1; D unresolved. This CDR3 is built from 16 residues. In germline, CDR1 is MNHEY, CDR2 SMNVEV (reference sequence). The ends were cut back, 5 bases at V and 5 bases at J, with 19 bases in the middle. The CDR3 DNA sequence: TGTGCCAGCAGTCCACAGCCCGGTCGGATCGACAATGAGCAGTTCTTC. It translates to CASSPQPGRIDNEQFF.

This chain connects TRBV7-2 to TRBJ1-2; the D gene is possibly TRBD1 (6 bases). Germline loops: CDR1 SGHTA, CDR2 FQGNSA. With 1 base removed from V and 5 bases from J, the gap between germline ends came to 11 bases. The CDR3 spans 14 residues. The CDR3, as DNA: TGTGCCAGCAGCTTAGACAGGGCCGCTTATGGCTACACCTTC. Its translation: CASSLDRAAYGYTF.

This clone was seen only once. This chain connects TRBV19 to TRBJ2-1; D is possibly TRBD2 (6 bases). The CDR3 runs to 14 residues. The ends were cut back, 4 bases at V and 7 bases at J, with 14 bases in the middle. CDR1 is LNHDA, CDR2 SQIVND, per germline (reference sequence). The CDR3 DNA reads as TGTGCCAGTAGTAGCTGGAGAGGAGGGAATGAGCAGTTCTTC. It encodes CASSSWRGGNEQFF.

This rearrangement joins TRBV29-1 to TRBJ1-1; a possible D gene is TRBD1 (6 bases). The CDR3 covers 15 residues. Germline lookup yields CDR1 SQVTM and CDR2 ANQGSEA. The V end lost 4 bases, the J end lost 0 bases, and 15 bases lay between the germline ends. The CDR3 DNA reads TGCAGCGTTGGGAGTCAGGGGACCCTGAACACTGAAGCTTTCTTT. It is translated as CSVGSQGTLNTEAFF.